The 7 T cell receptor beta chains in this list originate from one sample, sequenced in a study of PD-1 blockade in classical Hodgkin lymphoma. The repertoire was sequenced with immunoSEQ multiplex PCR; TCRdb's copy has only in-frame clones and lacks some. The sample yields more than 20,000 clones, about 88% seen once. Regarding time point: cycle 4 day 1 (C4D1), after less than seven weeks of nivolumab. Autologous stem cell transplantation was followed by relapse in every patient, and brentuximab vedotin exposure varied. The sample in question was peripheral blood mononuclear cells (PBMCs), obtained before the fourth cycle of nivolumab. The receptors originated from a human donor with classical Hodgkin lymphoma.

The V gene is TRBV30, the J gene TRBJ2-5; 7 bases match TRBD1. Germline assignment: CDR1 GTSNPN and CDR2 SVGIG (reference sequence). Trimming at V came to 5 bases and at J to 3 bases, leaving 6 bases not matched to a gene. The CDR3 is made up of 13 amino acids. The CDR3 is CAWEGDRKETQYF. The CDR3 coding sequence is TGTGCCTGGGAGGGGGACAGAAAAGAGACCCAGTACTTC. The variable domain in full, with the rest retrieved from reference TRBV30 and TRBJ2-5, is SQTIHQWPATLVQPVGSPLSLECTVEGTSNPNLYWYRQAAGRGLQLLFYSVGIGQISSEVPQNLSASRPQDRQFILSSKKLLLSDSGFYLCAWEGDRKETQYFGPGTRLLVL.

This chain joins TRBV11-2 and TRBJ2-3; no reliable D call. Germline V gene data show CDR1 as SGHAT and CDR2 as FQNNGV. V lost 2 bases, J lost 4 bases, and 4 bases lay in between. The CDR3 contains 12 residues. Here the CDR3 reads CASSLPSDTQYF. CDR3 nucleotides: TGTGCCAGCAGCTTACCGTCAGATACGCAGTATTTT.

The chain joins TRBV6-5 to TRBJ1-1; no reliable D call. The CDR3 covers 14 residues. V shed 2 bases and J shed 4 bases, with 11 bases lying between them. CDR1 and CDR2 from the germline V gene are MNHEY and SVGAGI. In DNA form, the CDR3 reads TGTGCCAGCAGTTACATTCATCGGAGCACTGAAGCTTTCTTT. Its protein is CASSYIHRSTEAFF.

The CDR3 DNA follows: TGTGCCAGCAGTGGGGACAGGGCGGCACAGCCCCAGCATTTT. Its translation: CASSGDRAAQPQHF. The chain joins TRBV28 to TRBJ1-5; 9 positions agree with TRBD1. Germline V gene data show CDR1 as MDHEN and CDR2 as SYDVKM. This CDR3 has 14 residues. Trimming at V came to 5 bases and at J to 7 bases, leaving 6 bases not matched to a gene.

The chain employs TRBV27 and TRBJ2-1, with 16 bases aligning to TRBD2. This CDR3 spans 17 amino acids. CDR1 is MNHEY and CDR2 is SMNVEV in the germline V gene (reference sequence). V was pared by 6 bases and J by 3 bases, with 5 bases of the junction left unmatched. CDR3 region: CASSRGTSGRVYNEQFF. Here the CDR3 DNA reads TGTGCCAGCAGCCGCGGGACTAGCGGGAGGGTCTACAATGAGCAGTTCTTC.

In its sample, this clone was seen once. The V call is TRBV12-5, the J call TRBJ1-5, with 7 bases aligning to TRBD1. The CDR3 contains 16 residues. Germline V lookup: CDR1 LGHNT, CDR2 FRNRAP. V was clipped by 5 bases and J by 5 bases; unmatched bases: 12. The CDR3 loop reads CASGIWDSFRDQPQHF. The CDR3 nucleotides are TGTGCTAGTGGTATATGGGACAGCTTCAGGGATCAGCCCCAGCATTTT.

V is TRBV7-2 and J is TRBJ2-7; 11 bases map to TRBD1. Germline V CDR1 and CDR2: SGHTA, FQGNSA. The trim removed 5 bases at V and 1 base at J, leaving 4 bases unmatched. The CDR3 runs to 15 residues. CDR3 residues: CASSVGTGGSYEQYF. The CDR3 DNA reads as TGTGCCAGCAGCGTCGGGACAGGGGGATCCTACGAGCAGTACTTC.